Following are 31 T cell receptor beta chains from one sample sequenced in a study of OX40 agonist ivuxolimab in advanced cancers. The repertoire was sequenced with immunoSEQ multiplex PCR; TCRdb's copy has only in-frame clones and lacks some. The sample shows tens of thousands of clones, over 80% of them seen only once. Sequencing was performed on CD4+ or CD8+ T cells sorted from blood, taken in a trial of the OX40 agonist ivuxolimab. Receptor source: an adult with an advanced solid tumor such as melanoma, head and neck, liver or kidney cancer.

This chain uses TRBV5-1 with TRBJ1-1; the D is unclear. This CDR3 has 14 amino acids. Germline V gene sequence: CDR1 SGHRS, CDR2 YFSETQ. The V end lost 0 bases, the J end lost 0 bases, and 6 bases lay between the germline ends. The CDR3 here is CASSLVPLNTEAFF. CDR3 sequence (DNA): TGCGCCAGCAGCTTGGTACCGCTGAACACTGAAGCTTTCTTT.

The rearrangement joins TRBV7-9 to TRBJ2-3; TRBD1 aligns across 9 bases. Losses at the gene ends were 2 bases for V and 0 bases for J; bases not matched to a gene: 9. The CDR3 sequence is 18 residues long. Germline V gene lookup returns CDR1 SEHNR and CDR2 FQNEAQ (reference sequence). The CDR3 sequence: CASSLTGWDRESTDTQYF. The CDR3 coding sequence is TGTGCCAGCAGCTTAACGGGTTGGGACAGGGAGAGCACAGATACGCAGTATTTT. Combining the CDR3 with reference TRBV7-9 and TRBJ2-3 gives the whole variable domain DTGVSQNPRHKITKRGQNVTFRCDPISEHNRLYWYRQTLGQGPEFLTYFQNEAQLEKSRLLSDRFSAERPKGSFSTLEIQRTEQGDSAMYLCASSLTGWDRESTDTQYFGPGTRLTVL.

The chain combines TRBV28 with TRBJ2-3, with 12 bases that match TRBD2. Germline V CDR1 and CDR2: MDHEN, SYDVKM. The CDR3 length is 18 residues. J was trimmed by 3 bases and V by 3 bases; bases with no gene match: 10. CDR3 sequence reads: CASSFRLAGARVTDTQYF. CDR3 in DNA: TGTGCCAGCAGTTTTAGACTAGCGGGGGCCCGGGTGACAGATACGCAGTATTTT.

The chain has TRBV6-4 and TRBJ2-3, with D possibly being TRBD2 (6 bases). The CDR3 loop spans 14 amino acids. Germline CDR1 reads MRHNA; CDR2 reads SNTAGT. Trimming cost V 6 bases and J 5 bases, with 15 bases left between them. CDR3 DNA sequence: TGTGCCAGCAGCCCACGAATGGGGGGAGATACGCAGTATTTT. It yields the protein CASSPRMGGDTQYF.

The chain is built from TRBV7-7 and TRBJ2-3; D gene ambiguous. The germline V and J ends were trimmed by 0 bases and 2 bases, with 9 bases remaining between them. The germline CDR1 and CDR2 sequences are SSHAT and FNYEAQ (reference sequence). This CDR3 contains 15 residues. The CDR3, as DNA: TGTGCCAGCAGCTTAGCAGATGGCACCACAGATACGCAGTATTTT. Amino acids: CASSLADGTTDTQYF.

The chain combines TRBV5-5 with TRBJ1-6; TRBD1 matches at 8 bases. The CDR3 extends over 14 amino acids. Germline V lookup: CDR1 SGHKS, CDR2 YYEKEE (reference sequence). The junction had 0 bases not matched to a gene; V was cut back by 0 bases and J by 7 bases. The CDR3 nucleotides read TGTGCCAGCAGCTTGGGACAGGGGAATTCACCCCTCCACTTT. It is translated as CASSLGQGNSPLHF.

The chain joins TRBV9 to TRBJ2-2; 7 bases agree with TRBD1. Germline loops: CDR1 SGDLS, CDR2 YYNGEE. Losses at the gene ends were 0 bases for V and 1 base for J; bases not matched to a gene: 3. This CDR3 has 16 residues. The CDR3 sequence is CASSVGQGVNTGELFF. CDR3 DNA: TGTGCCAGCAGCGTAGGGCAGGGGGTGAACACCGGGGAGCTGTTTTTT.

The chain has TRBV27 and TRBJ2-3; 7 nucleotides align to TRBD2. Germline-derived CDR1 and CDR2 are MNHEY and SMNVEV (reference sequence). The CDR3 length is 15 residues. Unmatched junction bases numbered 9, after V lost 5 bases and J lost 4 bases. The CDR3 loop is CASSTTPRGSDTQYF. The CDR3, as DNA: TGTGCCAGCAGTACCACGCCGCGGGGGTCAGATACGCAGTATTTT.

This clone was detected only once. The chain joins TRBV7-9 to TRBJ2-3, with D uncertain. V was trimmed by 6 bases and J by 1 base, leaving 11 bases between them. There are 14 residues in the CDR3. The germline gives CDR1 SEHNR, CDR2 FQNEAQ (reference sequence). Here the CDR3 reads CASSSYLRTDTQYF. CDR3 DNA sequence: TGTGCCAGCAGTTCCTACCTTCGCACAGATACGCAGTATTTT.

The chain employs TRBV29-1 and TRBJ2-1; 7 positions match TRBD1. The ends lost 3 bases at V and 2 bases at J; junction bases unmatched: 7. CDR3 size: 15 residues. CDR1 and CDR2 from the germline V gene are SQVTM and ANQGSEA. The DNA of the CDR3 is TGCAGCGTTGAGGATCGGACAGGTACCTACAATGAGCAGTTCTTC. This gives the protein CSVEDRTGTYNEQFF.

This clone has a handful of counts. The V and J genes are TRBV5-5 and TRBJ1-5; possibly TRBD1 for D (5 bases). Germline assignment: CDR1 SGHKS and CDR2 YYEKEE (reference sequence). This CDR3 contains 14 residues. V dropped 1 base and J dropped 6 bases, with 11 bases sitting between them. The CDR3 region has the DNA TGTGCCAGCAGCTTGTTCGGGGCAGGTCAGCCCCAGCATTTT. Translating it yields CASSLFGAGQPQHF.

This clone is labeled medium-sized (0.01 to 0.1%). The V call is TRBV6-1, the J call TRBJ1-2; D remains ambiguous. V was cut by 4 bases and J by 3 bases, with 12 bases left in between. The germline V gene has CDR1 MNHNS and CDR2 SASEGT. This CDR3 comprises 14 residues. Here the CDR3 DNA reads TGTGCCAGCAGTGCTGGACCTCGAGACTATGGCTACACCTTC. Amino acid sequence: CASSAGPRDYGYTF.

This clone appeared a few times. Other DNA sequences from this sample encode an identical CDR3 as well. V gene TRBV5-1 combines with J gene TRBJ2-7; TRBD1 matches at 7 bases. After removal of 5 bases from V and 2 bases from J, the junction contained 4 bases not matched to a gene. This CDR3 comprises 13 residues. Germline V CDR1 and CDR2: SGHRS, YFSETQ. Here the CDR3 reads CASRGTETYEQYF. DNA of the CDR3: TGCGCCAGCAGGGGGACAGAGACCTACGAGCAGTACTTC.

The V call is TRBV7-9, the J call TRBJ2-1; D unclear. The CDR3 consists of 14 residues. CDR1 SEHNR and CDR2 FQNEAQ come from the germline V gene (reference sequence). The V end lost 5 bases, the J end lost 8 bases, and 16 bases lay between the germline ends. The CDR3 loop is CASSPFGVRDEQFF. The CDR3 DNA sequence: TGTGCCAGCAGCCCCTTTGGAGTCCGGGATGAGCAGTTCTTC. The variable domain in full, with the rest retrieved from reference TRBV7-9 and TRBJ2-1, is DTGVSQNPRHKITKRGQNVTFRCDPISEHNRLYWYRQTLGQGPEFLTYFQNEAQLEKSRLLSDRFSAERPKGSFSTLEIQRTEQGDSAMYLCASSPFGVRDEQFFGPGTRLTVL.

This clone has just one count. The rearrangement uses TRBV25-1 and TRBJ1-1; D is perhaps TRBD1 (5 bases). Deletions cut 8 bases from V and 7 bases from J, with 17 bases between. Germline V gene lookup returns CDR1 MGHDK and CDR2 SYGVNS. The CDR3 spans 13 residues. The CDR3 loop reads CASGGGQDSEAFF. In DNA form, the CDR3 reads TGTGCCAGCGGGGGAGGGCAGGATAGTGAAGCTTTCTTT.

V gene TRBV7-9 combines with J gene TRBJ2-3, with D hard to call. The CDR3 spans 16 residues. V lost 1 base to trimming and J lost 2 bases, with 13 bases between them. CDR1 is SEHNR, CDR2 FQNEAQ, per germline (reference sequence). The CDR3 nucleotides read TGTGCCAGCAGCTTAGGGCCCCCCGATTTCACAGATACGCAGTATTTT. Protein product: CASSLGPPDFTDTQYF.

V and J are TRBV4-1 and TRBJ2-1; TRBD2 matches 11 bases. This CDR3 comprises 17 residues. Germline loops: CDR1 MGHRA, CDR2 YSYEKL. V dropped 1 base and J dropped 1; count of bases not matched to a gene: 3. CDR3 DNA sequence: TGCGCCAGCAGCCAAGTGGCTAGCGGGGGGTCCTACAATGAGCAGTTCTTC. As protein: CASSQVASGGSYNEQFF.

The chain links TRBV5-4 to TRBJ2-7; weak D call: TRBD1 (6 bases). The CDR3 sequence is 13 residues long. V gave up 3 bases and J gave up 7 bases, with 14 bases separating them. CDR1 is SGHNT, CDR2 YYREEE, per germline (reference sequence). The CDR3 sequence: CASSSSGTREQYF. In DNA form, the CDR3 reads TGTGCCAGCAGCTCATCCGGGACAAGGGAGCAGTACTTC.

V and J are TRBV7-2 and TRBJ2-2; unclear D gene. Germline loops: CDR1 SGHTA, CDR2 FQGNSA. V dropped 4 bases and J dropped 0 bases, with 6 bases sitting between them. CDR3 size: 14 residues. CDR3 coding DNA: TGTGCCAGCAGCTCGAGACCGAACACCGGGGAGCTGTTTTTT. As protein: CASSSRPNTGELFF.

CDR3: CASSLDGSYLETQYF. CDR3 in DNA: TGTGCCAGCAGCTTAGATGGCAGTTATTTGGAGACCCAGTACTTC. The chain combines TRBV7-8 with TRBJ2-5; D remains unclear. Trimming left V 1 base short and J 5 bases short, with 14 bases between. The CDR3 has 15 residues. Germline loops: CDR1 SGHVS, CDR2 FQNEAQ. Full variable domain (missing parts from reference TRBV7-8 and TRBJ2-5): GAGVSQSPRYKVAKRGQDVALRCDPISGHVSLFWYQQALGQGPEFLTYFQNEAQLDKSGLPSDRFFAERPEGSVSTLKIQRTQQEDSAVYLCASSLDGSYLETQYFGPGTRLLVL.

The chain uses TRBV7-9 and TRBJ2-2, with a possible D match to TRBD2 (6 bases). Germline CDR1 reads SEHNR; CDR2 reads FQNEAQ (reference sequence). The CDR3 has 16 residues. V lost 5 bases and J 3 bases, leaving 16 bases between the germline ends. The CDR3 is CASSPAAWGDTGELFF. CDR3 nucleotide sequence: TGTGCCAGCAGCCCAGCGGCGTGGGGGGACACCGGGGAGCTGTTTTTT. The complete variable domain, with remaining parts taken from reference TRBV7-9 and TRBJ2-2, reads DTGVSQNPRHKITKRGQNVTFRCDPISEHNRLYWYRQTLGQGPEFLTYFQNEAQLEKSRLLSDRFSAERPKGSFSTLEIQRTEQGDSAMYLCASSPAAWGDTGELFFGEGSRLTVL.

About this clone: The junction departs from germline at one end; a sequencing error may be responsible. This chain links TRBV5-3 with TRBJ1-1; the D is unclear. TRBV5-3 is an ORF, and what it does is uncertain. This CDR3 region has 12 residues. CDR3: CASSLGAAEAFF. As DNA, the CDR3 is TGTGCCAGCAGCTTGGGAGCGGCTGAAGCTTTCTTT.

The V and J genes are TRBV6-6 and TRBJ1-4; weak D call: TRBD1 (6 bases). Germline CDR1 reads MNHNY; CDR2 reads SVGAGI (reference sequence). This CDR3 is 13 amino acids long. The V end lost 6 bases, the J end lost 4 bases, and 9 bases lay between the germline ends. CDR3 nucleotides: TGTGCCAGCAGCCAAGGGGGTAATGAAAAACTGTTTTTT. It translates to CASSQGGNEKLFF.

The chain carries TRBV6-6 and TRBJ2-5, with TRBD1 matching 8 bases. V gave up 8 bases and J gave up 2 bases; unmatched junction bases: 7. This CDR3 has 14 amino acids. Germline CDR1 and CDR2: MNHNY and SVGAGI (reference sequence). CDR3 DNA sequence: TGTGCCAGCCTCAGGACAGGGTGGCAAGAGACCCAGTACTTC. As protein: CASLRTGWQETQYF.

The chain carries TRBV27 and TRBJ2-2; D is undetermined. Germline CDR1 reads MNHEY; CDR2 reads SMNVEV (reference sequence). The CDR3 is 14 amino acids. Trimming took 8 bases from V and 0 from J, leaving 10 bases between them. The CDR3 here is CASQLSPNTGELFF. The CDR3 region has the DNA TGTGCCAGCCAATTGTCACCGAACACCGGGGAGCTGTTTTTT.

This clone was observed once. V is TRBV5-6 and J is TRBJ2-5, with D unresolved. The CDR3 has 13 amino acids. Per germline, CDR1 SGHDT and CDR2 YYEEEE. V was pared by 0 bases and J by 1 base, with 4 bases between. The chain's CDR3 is CASSLDVQETQYF. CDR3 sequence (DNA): TGTGCCAGCAGCTTGGATGTCCAAGAGACCCAGTACTTC.

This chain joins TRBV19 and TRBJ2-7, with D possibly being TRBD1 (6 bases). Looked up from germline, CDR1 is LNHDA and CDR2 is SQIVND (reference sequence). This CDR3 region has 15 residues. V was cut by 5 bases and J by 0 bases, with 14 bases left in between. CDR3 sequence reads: CASSPRRGGSYEQYF. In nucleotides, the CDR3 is TGTGCCAGTAGTCCCCGGCGAGGGGGCTCCTACGAGCAGTACTTC.

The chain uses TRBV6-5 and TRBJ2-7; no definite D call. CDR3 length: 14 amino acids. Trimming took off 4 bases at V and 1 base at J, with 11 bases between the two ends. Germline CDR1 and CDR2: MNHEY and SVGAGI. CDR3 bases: TGTGCCAGCAGTTCCACTTCGGGTTCCTACGAGCAGTACTTC. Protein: CASSSTSGSYEQYF.

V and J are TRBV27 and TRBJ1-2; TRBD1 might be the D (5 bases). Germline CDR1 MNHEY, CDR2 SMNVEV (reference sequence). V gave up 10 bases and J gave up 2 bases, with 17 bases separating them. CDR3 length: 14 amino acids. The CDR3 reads CATSERGVNYGYTF. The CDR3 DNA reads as TGTGCCACTTCGGAGAGGGGAGTAAACTATGGCTACACCTTC.

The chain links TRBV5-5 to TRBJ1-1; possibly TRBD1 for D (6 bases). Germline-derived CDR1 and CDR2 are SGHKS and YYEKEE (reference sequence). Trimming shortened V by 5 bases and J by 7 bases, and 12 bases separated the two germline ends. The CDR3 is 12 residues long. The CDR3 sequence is CASRQGQSEAFF. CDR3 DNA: TGTGCCAGCAGACAAGGACAGAGTGAAGCTTTCTTT.

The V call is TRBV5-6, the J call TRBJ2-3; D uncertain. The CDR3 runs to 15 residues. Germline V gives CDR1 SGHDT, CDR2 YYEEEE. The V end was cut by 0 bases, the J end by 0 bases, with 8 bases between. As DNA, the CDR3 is TGTGCCAGCAGCTTGGCCTTCGATAGCACAGATACGCAGTATTTT. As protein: CASSLAFDSTDTQYF.